This T cell receptor beta chain comes out of a study of CD8 T cells in ankylosing spondylitis (dated by TCRdb to the late 2010s). In the study overall: To find TCR variants linked to disease, the study profiled T cell receptor beta repertoires in ankylosing spondylitis patients and healthy donors. The whole study cohort included 95 to 130 healthy donors and 20 to 30 ankylosing spondylitis patients. Peripheral blood was sampled, and synovial fluid was additionally collected from ankylosing spondylitis patients.

Points on this clonotype: Its antigen specificity is not known. Base qualities are not recorded, but no much larger clone differs from it by a single base.

What the research found in general, with its limitations: The disease-linked clones were reported to be significantly enriched in matched synovial fluid samples from ankylosing spondylitis patients. A TCR beta motif of 7 or 8 highly homologous amino acid variants appeared characteristic of blood from ankylosing spondylitis patients. In peripheral blood, the disease-linked clones were found at relatively low frequencies and had a CD8+ phenotype. Some motif variants were previously reported in synovial fluid and blood of reactive arthritis patients, suggesting common disease-initiation mechanisms.

V was cut back by 1 base and J by 0 bases, leaving a gap of 14 bases between them. Taken from cysteine to phenylalanine, the CDR3 has 17 residues. The retained sequence is limited to the CDR3, 51 bases, with the frame set at the first base. Sequencing was performed on an Illumina HiSeq 2500. TCR beta libraries were prepared by quantitative 5'-RACE with molecular barcodes. The study's processing was this. A new computational method based on a probabilistic model of VDJ rearrangement was used to identify disease-linked TCR variants. The public sequencing data were trimmed at Q25 with fastp and processed into clonotypes with MiXCR by TCRdb, which kept only in-frame beta chains. Every distinct CDR3 protein forms one entry, paired with its most common genes and DNA. TCRdb's processing, not the authors' own work, is the source of the V and J calls. In all, the sample holds about 840,000 distinct CDR3 sequences, and roughly 10% of those were seen once. Roughly 0.51% of the sample is in the top ten clones.

The material sequenced was blood, either unsorted or a sorted T cell fraction (not recorded which). Recombination connected TRBV12-3 or TRBV12-4 to TRBJ2-3; no D gene call is confident. This receptor was identified in a male donor with ankylosing spondylitis. The DNA sequence reads TGTGCCAGCAGTTTAGGATCCAGGCCCCCTAGCACAGATACGCAGTATTTT. It is translated as CASSLGSRPPSTDTQYF.